This passage covers 12 T cell receptor beta chains from one sample sequenced in a study of CD8 T cells in ankylosing spondylitis. Whole-study results and caveats: It appeared that ankylosing spondylitis blood was characterized by a TCR beta motif of under ten highly homologous variants.

Antigens of these TCRs are unknown. TCRdb itself ran the 5' RACE reads through MiXCR, one entry per CDR3 protein. The data show roughly 440,000 distinct CDR3 sequences, 17% seen once. The specimen sequenced was blood, either unsorted or a sorted T cell fraction (not recorded which). The receptors derive from a male donor with ankylosing spondylitis.

This clonotype was observed a few times. The chain is built from TRBV30 and TRBJ1-3, with D perhaps matching TRBD1 (5 bases). Looked up from germline, CDR1 is GTSNPN and CDR2 is SVGIG (reference sequence). The CDR3 has 15 residues. V lost 2 bases to trimming and J lost 0 bases, with 11 bases between them. CDR3 bases: TGTGCCTGGAGTCGGACATTGAGCTCTGGAAACACCATATATTTT. Translating gives CAWSRTLSSGNTIYF.

In this sample, this clonotype turned up many times. The chain carries TRBV20-1 and TRBJ1-5; D is undetermined. V gave up 6 bases and J gave up 6 bases, with 15 bases separating them. Germline V gives CDR1 DFQATT, CDR2 SNEGSKA (reference sequence). The CDR3 runs 13 residues. The CDR3: CSAGLVGGQPQHF. CDR3 DNA: TGCAGTGCGGGCCTTGTTGGTGGTCAGCCCCAGCATTTT.

Comments on this clonotype: Compared with germline, one end of the junction differs, possibly owing to a read error. The CDR3 region is CATSDPAQGFNERFF. The CDR3 nucleotides are TGTGCCACCAGTGACCCGGCACAGGGCTTCAATGAGCGGTTCTTC. The rearrangement links TRBV24-1 to TRBJ2-1, with D tentatively TRBD1 (6 bases). The CDR3 is 15 amino acids. Germline V lookup: CDR1 KGHDR, CDR2 SFDVKD.

The chain carries TRBV7-2 and TRBJ2-1; TRBD2 agrees at 8 bases. J lost 8 bases, V lost 5 bases, and 5 bases had no gene match. Germline-derived CDR1 and CDR2 are SGHTA and FQGNSA. This CDR3 has 13 amino acids. The CDR3 DNA is TGTGCCAGCAGCCCCCAGCGGGAGTATGAGCAGTTCTTC. It encodes CASSPQREYEQFF.

The chain joins TRBV11-3 to TRBJ1-1; D not certain. The length of the CDR3 is 15 residues. Trimming cost V 8 bases and J 5 bases, with 21 bases left between them. CDR1 and CDR2 from the germline V gene are SGHNT and YENEEA. This CDR3 reads CASGRGGAGLTEAFF. CDR3 in DNA: TGTGCCAGCGGCCGGGGAGGTGCGGGGTTAACTGAAGCTTTCTTT.

CDR3 nucleotides: TGCAGTGCTAGTCGGGGGGGCAGCACCTACAATGAGCAGTTCTTC. It specifies CSASRGGSTYNEQFF. V gene TRBV20-1 combines with J gene TRBJ2-1, with 8 bases lining up with TRBD2. V gave up 3 bases and J gave up 2 bases; unmatched junction bases: 6. CDR1 and CDR2 from the germline V gene are DFQATT and SNEGSKA (reference sequence). The CDR3 is 15 amino acids.

This clonotype was seen many times. CDR3: CSVETLQGWNYGYTF. DNA for the CDR3: TGCAGCGTTGAAACCCTGCAGGGGTGGAACTATGGCTACACCTTC. The chain has TRBV29-1 and TRBJ1-2; D may be TRBD1 (6 bases). Trimming removed 2 bases from V and 2 bases from J, with 15 bases in between. Germline V gene sequence: CDR1 SQVTM, CDR2 ANQGSEA. The CDR3 extends over 15 amino acids.

This clonotype turned up a few times. The chain recombines TRBV20-1 with TRBJ2-3; perhaps TRBD1 as D (6 bases). The ends were cut back, 2 bases at V and 4 bases at J, with 13 bases in the middle. This CDR3 has 14 residues. The V gene's germline CDR1 is DFQATT and CDR2 SNEGSKA (reference sequence). The chain's CDR3 is CSARRGMRADTQYF. The CDR3 DNA reads as TGCAGTGCTAGAAGGGGGATGAGGGCAGATACGCAGTATTTT.

V and J are TRBV5-5 and TRBJ1-2; 10 bases align to TRBD1. CDR1 and CDR2 from the germline V gene are SGHKS and YYEKEE (reference sequence). The CDR3 contains 15 residues. V lost 0 bases and J lost 4; bases outside the gene matches: 3. The CDR3 loop reads CASSLAGQGSYGYTF. The DNA of the CDR3 is TGTGCCAGCAGCTTGGCGGGACAGGGGAGCTATGGCTACACCTTC.

The chain employs TRBV29-1 and TRBJ2-1; D remains unclear. The CDR3 is 12 residues long. The V end lost 7 bases, the J end lost 6 bases, and 13 bases lay between the germline ends. In germline, CDR1 is SQVTM, CDR2 ANQGSEA. CDR3 sequence reads: CSAFRTGNEQFF. DNA of the CDR3: TGCAGCGCCTTTAGGACGGGCAATGAGCAGTTCTTC.

The rearrangement uses TRBV11-2 and TRBJ2-1; D unclear. Germline V gene lookup returns CDR1 SGHAT and CDR2 FQNNGV. Trimming removed 1 base from V and 4 bases from J, with 8 bases in between. CDR3 length equals 14 residues. CDR3 sequence reads: CASSLGRKYNEQFF. The CDR3 nucleotides read TGTGCCAGCAGCTTAGGCCGGAAATACAATGAGCAGTTCTTC.

The chain couples TRBV6-1 to TRBJ1-5; D perhaps matches TRBD1 (6 bases). CDR1 is MNHNS and CDR2 is SASEGT in the germline V gene. Trimming pared 11 bases from V and 11 bases from J, leaving 28 bases between. The length of the CDR3 is 15 residues. CDR3 sequence: CASNPRDTDSSTQHF. The CDR3 nucleotides are TGTGCCTCAAACCCCCGGGACACCGATTCTAGCACCCAGCATTTT.